This passage covers 16 T cell receptor beta chains from one sample sequenced in a study of shared clonotypes between healthy human individuals. The naive CD8 fraction comprised CD45RO-negative cells positively selected for CCR7 and excluded terminally differentiated effector memory CD45RA+ cells. This table comes from immunoSEQ multiplex PCR, and its TCRdb copy is limited to in-frame clones, with some not included. The sample has 1.5 million to 2.5 million clones, over 85% seen once; the top ten hold more than 0.95%. Sample: naive CD8+ T cells sorted from blood. The source is a man younger than 30 in good health.

The V call is TRBV5-6, the J call TRBJ1-3, with 9 positions matching TRBD1. Trimming cost V 4 bases and J 0 bases; bases outside gene matches: 11. This CDR3 is built from 18 residues. CDR1 and CDR2 (germline): SGHDT, YYEEEE. The chain's CDR3 is CASSRPYLGQGSGNTIYF. DNA for the CDR3: TGTGCCAGCAGCCGGCCCTACTTGGGACAGGGCTCTGGAAACACCATATATTTT.

The chain couples TRBV11-2 to TRBJ1-2; D unresolved. In germline, CDR1 is SGHAT, CDR2 FQNNGV. The V gene lost 4 bases and the J gene lost 1 base, with 13 bases spanning the gap. This CDR3 region has 15 residues. The CDR3 spells CASSSPMGNNYGYTF. The CDR3 DNA is TGTGCCAGCAGCTCCCCCATGGGCAATAACTATGGCTACACCTTC.

The V call is TRBV6-5, the J call TRBJ1-2; D unclear. The V gene lost 0 bases and the J gene lost 1 base, with 6 bases spanning the gap. The V gene's germline CDR1 is MNHEY and CDR2 SVGAGI. This CDR3 comprises 14 residues. The DNA for the CDR3 is TGTGCCAGCAGTTACTCAGGAGTTAACTATGGCTACACCTTC. Translation gives CASSYSGVNYGYTF.

The chain recombines TRBV30 with TRBJ2-3; tentatively, D is TRBD1 (6 bases). The CDR3 covers 13 residues. V was pared by 2 bases and J by 0 bases, with 6 bases between. Germline V CDR1 and CDR2: GTSNPN, SVGIG (reference sequence). As DNA, the CDR3 is TGTGCCTGGAGTACAGGGAGCACAGATACGCAGTATTTT. It codes for CAWSTGSTDTQYF.

This rearrangement joins TRBV27 to TRBJ2-2, with unresolved D. CDR1 and CDR2 (germline): MNHEY, SMNVEV (reference sequence). This CDR3 comprises 14 residues. V was trimmed by 5 bases and J by 5 bases, leaving 12 bases between them. The CDR3 bases are TGTGCCAGCAGTCCCGCTGGGTTTACCGGGGAGCTGTTTTTT. Translation: CASSPAGFTGELFF.

The gene calls are TRBV11-2 and TRBJ2-5, with D tentatively TRBD1 or TRBD2 (6 bases each). Germline CDR1 reads SGHAT; CDR2 reads FQNNGV. The CDR3 sequence is 17 residues long. With 1 base removed from V and 4 bases from J, the gap between germline ends came to 19 bases. CDR3 in DNA: TGTGCCAGCAGCTTAGGTACTGGGACACAGGGAGGAGAGACCCAGTACTTC. This sequence encodes CASSLGTGTQGGETQYF.

The chain carries TRBV19 and TRBJ2-1; D is unresolved. Germline CDR1 LNHDA, CDR2 SQIVND (reference sequence). V lost 0 bases, J lost 5 bases, and 14 bases lay in between. The CDR3 totals 16 residues. CDR3 in amino acids: CASSIDTRATNNEQFF. The CDR3 nucleotides read TGTGCCAGTAGTATAGACACCCGCGCAACCAACAATGAGCAGTTCTTC.

This chain links TRBV10-3 with TRBJ2-1, with D possibly matching TRBD2 (6 bases). Germline CDR1 and CDR2: ENHRY and SYGVKD. Deletions cut 4 bases from V and 5 bases from J, with 18 bases between. CDR3 length equals 16 residues. The CDR3 DNA reads TGTGCCATCAGTGGGCCCAACGGCGGGACGAACAATGAGCAGTTCTTC. Translated, it gives CAISGPNGGTNNEQFF.

This rearrangement joins TRBV28 to TRBJ2-3; no firm D call. The CDR3 runs 14 residues. Germline assignment: CDR1 MDHEN and CDR2 SYDVKM. V was shortened by 3 bases and J by 2 bases, with 9 bases between the two germline ends. CDR3 in DNA: TGTGCCAGCAGTTTCTCCGGGCCCACAGATACGCAGTATTTT. Its protein product is CASSFSGPTDTQYF. Complete variable domain (other parts from reference TRBV28 and TRBJ2-3): DVKVTQSSRYLVKRTGEKVFLECVQDMDHENMFWYRQDPGLGLRLIYFSYDVKMKEKGDIPEGYSVSREKKERFSLILESASTNQTSMYLCASSFSGPTDTQYFGPGTRLTVL.

The J gene is TRBJ2-1, the V gene TRBV7-9, with unresolved D. The V end was cut by 5 bases, the J end by 2 bases, with 13 bases between. Germline V gives CDR1 SEHNR, CDR2 FQNEAQ (reference sequence). This CDR3 contains 15 residues. CDR3: CASSPMHATYNEQFF. The DNA for the CDR3 is TGTGCCAGCAGCCCCATGCATGCTACCTACAATGAGCAGTTCTTC.

V and J are TRBV10-3 and TRBJ2-7; D may be TRBD1 or TRBD2 (5 bases each). This CDR3 contains 14 residues. With 4 bases removed from V and 3 bases from J, the gap between germline ends came to 13 bases. Germline V gene lookup returns CDR1 ENHRY and CDR2 SYGVKD. For the CDR3, the DNA is TGTGCCATCAGTGGGGCAGGGAGCCTCTACGAGCAGTACTTC. It is translated as CAISGAGSLYEQYF.

The chain has TRBV9 and TRBJ1-1, with 10 bases fitting TRBD1. The J segment lost 6 bases and the V segment lost 0 bases, leaving 8 bases of the junction unmatched. Germline CDR1 SGDLS, CDR2 YYNGEE. This CDR3 is 16 amino acids long. The CDR3 loop is CASSVAGTGVYPEAFF. CDR3 in DNA: TGTGCCAGCAGCGTAGCCGGGACAGGGGTGTATCCTGAAGCTTTCTTT.

The CDR3 DNA sequence: TGTGCCAGCAGTTCATCCCGGGCCTTGGGTGGCTACACCTTC. This translates into CASSSSRALGGYTF. The V and J genes are TRBV28 and TRBJ1-2; D ambiguous. The CDR3 loop spans 14 amino acids. V lost 4 bases and J 7 bases, leaving 16 bases between the germline ends. Germline V gene lookup returns CDR1 MDHEN and CDR2 SYDVKM.

The gene calls are TRBV13 and TRBJ2-3; weak D call: TRBD1 (6 bases). V lost 1 base, J lost 0 bases, and 11 bases lay in between. The CDR3 runs 16 residues. Germline V gene data show CDR1 as PRHDT and CDR2 as FYEKMQ (reference sequence). The CDR3 here is CASSLEGGASTDTQYF. The DNA of the CDR3 is TGTGCCAGCAGCTTAGAAGGGGGAGCTAGCACAGATACGCAGTATTTT.

Notes on this clone: Within the sample, other DNA sequences also encode this same CDR3. The V gene is TRBV13, the J gene TRBJ1-1, with unresolved D. CDR3 length equals 13 residues. Per germline, CDR1 PRHDT and CDR2 FYEKMQ (reference sequence). Between the trimmed V and J ends, which lost 3 bases and 1 base, there was a span of 6 bases. CDR3 in DNA: TGTGCCAGCAGCTTGGTTGGGAACACTGAAGCTTTCTTT. Its translation is CASSLVGNTEAFF.

This chain joins TRBV27 and TRBJ2-3; 9 nucleotides line up with TRBD2. V trimming: 6 bases; J trimming: 4 bases; junction bases outside the gene matches: 11. Per the germline V gene, CDR1 is MNHEY and CDR2 is SMNVEV (reference sequence). CDR3 size: 16 residues. CDR3: CASRFSGTSLPDTQYF. The CDR3 nucleotides are TGTGCCAGCAGGTTTTCCGGGACTAGCTTGCCAGATACGCAGTATTTT.